These 4 T cell receptor beta chains came from one sample sequenced in a study of glioma-infiltrating T cells after dendritic cell vaccination. Here immunoSEQ multiplex PCR was the method, and the copy in TCRdb shows in-frame clones only, minus some. The table shows roughly 85,000 clones, with 85% occurring only once. Stated time point: after dendritic cell vaccination, including at tumor progression/relapse. The sequenced sample was blood, obtained after dendritic cell vaccination. The source of these receptors is a human donor with glioblastoma.

The count of this clone is one. This chain connects TRBV28 to TRBJ1-2; 7 bases map to TRBD1. The V gene end was trimmed by 6 bases and the J gene end by 4 bases; junction bases not matched to a gene: 20. The CDR3 consists of 18 residues. Germline lookup yields CDR1 MDHEN and CDR2 SYDVKM. The CDR3 here is CASRQPPGQLGPSYGYTF. The CDR3 region has the DNA TGTGCCAGCAGACAACCCCCGGGACAGCTAGGTCCCTCCTATGGCTACACCTTC.

V is TRBV5-8 and J is TRBJ2-2, with D unclear. CDR3 length equals 15 residues. Deletions cut 4 bases from V and 0 bases from J, with 10 bases between. Germline CDR1 is SGHTS and CDR2 is YDEGEE. CDR3 nucleotides: TGTGCCAGCAGCCCAGGTCCCTCGAACACCGGGGAGCTGTTTTTT. It translates to CASSPGPSNTGELFF. The whole variable domain, filled in from reference TRBV5-8 and TRBJ2-2, reads EAGVTQSPTHLIKTRGQQATLRCSPISGHTSVYWYQQALGLGLQFLLWYDEGEERNRGNFPPRFSGRQFPNYSSELNVNALELEDSALYLCASSPGPSNTGELFFGEGSRLTVL.

The chain employs TRBV7-9 and TRBJ2-7; 8 bases align to TRBD1. The CDR3 extends over 13 amino acids. Germline V CDR1 and CDR2: SEHNR, FQNEAQ (reference sequence). J gave up 3 bases and V 3 bases, and 1 base lay outside the gene matches. CDR3 DNA sequence: TGTGCCAGCAGCTTCACAGGGGGCTACGAGCAGTACTTC. Translation: CASSFTGGYEQYF.

This chain links TRBV14 with TRBJ2-5, with 7 bases that match TRBD1. This CDR3 region has 14 residues. Trimming removed 1 base from V and 5 bases from J; junction bases left unmatched: 4. CDR1 and CDR2 (germline): SGHDN, FVKESK. The CDR3 nucleotides are TGTGCCAGCAGCCAAGGACAGGGTTTGGAGACCCAGTACTTC. This codes for CASSQGQGLETQYF.